The 24 T cell receptor beta chains reported below all come from one sample, sequenced in a study of blood T cell repertoires in COVID-19. Method: immunoSEQ multiplex PCR; TCRdb's copy keeps in-frame clones and lacks some. The repertoire has over 70,000 clones, around 93% of them found once; the top ten carry roughly 2.3%. The sequencing sample was made of peripheral blood. The receptors were sampled from a human donor with active COVID-19. The donor label of this sample is uncertain.

The V call is TRBV9, the J call TRBJ1-3, with no clear D. Trimming shortened V by 0 bases and J by 4 bases, and 8 bases separated the two germline ends. The CDR3 covers 14 residues. Germline V gives CDR1 SGDLS, CDR2 YYNGEE. The CDR3 nucleotides are TGTGCCAGCAGCGTAGCTACCAGGGGAAACACCATATATTTT. Its translation is CASSVATRGNTIYF.

CDR3 in amino acids: CASSQVRWTGGYHSPLHF. The CDR3 DNA is TGTGCCAGCAGCCAAGTGCGGTGGACAGGGGGCTACCATTCACCCCTCCACTTT. The chain recombines TRBV14 with TRBJ1-6, with TRBD1 identical over 11 bases. Trimming removed 1 base from V and 8 bases from J; junction bases left unmatched: 10. CDR1 is SGHDN, CDR2 FVKESK, per germline. The CDR3 covers 18 residues.

V usage is TRBV28 and J usage is TRBJ2-7; D may be TRBD2 (7 bases). The CDR3 has 14 amino acids. Germline-derived CDR1 and CDR2 are MDHEN and SYDVKM. Written as DNA, the CDR3 is TGTGCTTCTGAGGTGGGGGGGCTCTCCTACGAGCAGTACTTC. Translation gives CASEVGGLSYEQYF.

This rearrangement joins TRBV5-6 to TRBJ1-6; a possible D gene is TRBD1 (6 bases). V shed 1 base and J shed 7 bases, with 12 bases lying between them. The germline V gene has CDR1 SGHDT and CDR2 YYEEEE. This CDR3 spans 15 amino acids. The CDR3 is CASSLPGEGNSPLHF. CDR3 coding DNA: TGTGCCAGCAGCTTGCCAGGGGAGGGAAATTCACCCCTCCACTTT.

CDR3 DNA sequence: TGTGCCAGCAGGGACAGGGCGGATAATGAAAAACTGTTTTTT. Protein sequence: CASRDRADNEKLFF. The chain carries TRBV25-1 and TRBJ1-4; TRBD1 matches at 8 bases. This CDR3 region has 14 residues. Trimming at V came to 6 bases and at J to 4 bases, leaving 4 bases not matched to a gene. Germline CDR1 reads MGHDK; CDR2 reads SYGVNS.

This rearrangement joins TRBV7-9 to TRBJ1-4; D may be TRBD1 (5 bases). Germline V gives CDR1 SEHNR, CDR2 FQNEAQ (reference sequence). This CDR3 has 14 residues. Trimming left V 4 bases short and J 5 bases short, with 11 bases between. CDR3 in amino acids: CASSSREYNEKLFF. For the CDR3, the DNA is TGTGCCAGCAGCTCCAGGGAATACAATGAAAAACTGTTTTTT.

The chain joins TRBV5-4 to TRBJ1-2; 9 bases agree with TRBD1. The CDR3 is 14 amino acids. Germline trimming cut 4 bases from V and 4 bases from J; bases unmatched to any gene: 5. Germline assignment: CDR1 SGHNT and CDR2 YYREEE (reference sequence). The CDR3 sequence is CASSLGQGPYGYTF. In DNA form, the CDR3 reads TGTGCCAGCAGCCTGGGACAGGGCCCCTATGGCTACACCTTC.

The rearrangement links TRBV7-2 to TRBJ2-1; 9 nucleotides align to TRBD2. After removal of 1 base from V and 7 bases from J, the junction contained 14 bases not matched to a gene. Germline CDR1 and CDR2: SGHTA and FQGNSA. The CDR3 spans 18 residues. The DNA for the CDR3 is TGTGCCAGCAGCTTAGTTGCTCCCCTGGCGGGGGGGAGGAATGAGCAGTTCTTC. This encodes CASSLVAPLAGGRNEQFF. Looking up the rest from reference TRBV7-2 and TRBJ2-1 gives the full variable domain: GAGVSQSPSNKVTEKGKDVELRCDPISGHTALYWYRQSLGQGLEFLIYFQGNSAPDKSGLPSDRFSAERTGGSVSTLTIQRTQQEDSAVYLCASSLVAPLAGGRNEQFFGPGTRLTVL.

This clone was counted a single time. The rearrangement uses TRBV19 and TRBJ1-5; D unresolved. Germline loops: CDR1 LNHDA, CDR2 SQIVND (reference sequence). The CDR3 is 13 residues long. V was cut by 5 bases and J by 4 bases, with 9 bases left in between. This chain's CDR3 is CASSWPENQPQHF. The CDR3 DNA is TGTGCCAGTAGTTGGCCAGAAAATCAGCCCCAGCATTTT.

The J gene is TRBJ1-2, the V gene TRBV7-9; D not resolved. The germline V gene has CDR1 SEHNR and CDR2 FQNEAQ (reference sequence). V was clipped by 8 bases and J by 1 base, with 11 bases between them. The CDR3 has 13 amino acids. In DNA, the CDR3 is TGTGCCAGCGGAACAGAAATTAACTATGGCTACACCTTC. This encodes CASGTEINYGYTF.

The chain links TRBV11-2 to TRBJ2-1; TRBD1 matches at 7 bases. V lost 0 bases, J lost 12 bases, and 8 bases stayed unmatched. Germline-derived CDR1 and CDR2 are SGHAT and FQNNGV. This CDR3 has 14 residues. CDR3 in amino acids: CASSLDGQAAGQFF. Written as DNA, the CDR3 is TGTGCCAGCAGCTTAGATGGACAGGCGGCAGGGCAGTTCTTC.

V usage is TRBV4-3 and J usage is TRBJ1-6; D remains unclear. This CDR3 is built from 14 residues. V lost 1 base to trimming and J lost 10 bases, with 11 bases between them. Germline CDR1 LGHNA, CDR2 YSLEER. The CDR3 DNA follows: TGCGCCAGCAGCCAAGCGGGAATGGCCTCACCCCTCCACTTT. It yields the protein CASSQAGMASPLHF.

This clone showed up just once. This chain connects TRBV5-6 to TRBJ2-1; TRBD2 matches 10 bases. There are 12 residues in the CDR3. J gave up 9 bases and V 4 bases, and 1 base lay outside the gene matches. Germline-derived CDR1 and CDR2 are SGHDT and YYEEEE. The CDR3 loop reads CASSVAGGEQFF. CDR3 in DNA: TGTGCCAGCAGCGTAGCGGGGGGTGAGCAGTTCTTC.

The genes are TRBV4-1 and TRBJ1-5; D remains ambiguous. CDR3 size: 16 residues. The germline CDR1 and CDR2 sequences are MGHRA and YSYEKL. Trimming took 2 bases from V and 5 from J, leaving 16 bases between them. The CDR3 loop reads CASSQPYKDKYQPQHF. The CDR3 coding sequence is TGCGCCAGCAGCCAACCCTACAAAGACAAGTATCAGCCCCAGCATTTT.

DNA of the CDR3: TGTGCCAGCAGTACCAGGGTCGGGGCCAACGTCCTGACTTTC. It is translated as CASSTRVGANVLTF. V and J are TRBV6-5 and TRBJ2-6, with TRBD1 as a possible D gene (5 bases). Trimming removed 5 bases from V and 4 bases from J, with 9 bases in between. The CDR3 sequence is 14 residues long. Germline V gene data show CDR1 as MNHEY and CDR2 as SVGAGI.

The sample holds one count of this clone. V is TRBV29-1 and J is TRBJ2-2, with 8 bases lining up with TRBD2. Germline CDR1 and CDR2: SQVTM and ANQGSEA. This CDR3 is built from 14 residues. The ends lost 4 bases at V and 5 bases at J; junction bases unmatched: 6. CDR3 nucleotide sequence: TGCAGCGTTGCCGGGGGGGCGATTACCGGGGAGCTGTTTTTT. This gives the protein CSVAGGAITGELFF.

The chain is built from TRBV5-1 and TRBJ1-1; a weak D match, TRBD1 (6 bases). V was trimmed by 0 bases and J by 8 bases, leaving 11 bases between them. The CDR3 contains 13 residues. Looked up from germline, CDR1 is SGHRS and CDR2 is YFSETQ. CDR3 amino acids: CASSLAPDREAFF. CDR3 nucleotides: TGCGCCAGCAGCTTGGCCCCGGACAGAGAAGCTTTCTTT.

This chain connects TRBV7-8 to TRBJ2-1, with a possible D match to TRBD2 (6 bases). This CDR3 spans 17 amino acids. Trimming took 1 base from V and 3 from J, leaving 16 bases between them. The germline CDR1 and CDR2 sequences are SGHVS and FQNEAQ. CDR3 in DNA: TGTGCCAGCAGCTTAGTTTCGGGGGTCGGGGACTACAATGAGCAGTTCTTC. Encoded protein: CASSLVSGVGDYNEQFF.

The chain joins TRBV3-1 (or the pseudogene TRBV3-2) to TRBJ1-3; 7 nucleotides match TRBD1. The CDR3 length is 14 residues. Germline assignment: CDR1 LGHDT and CDR2 YNNKEL (reference sequence). V shed 5 bases, J shed 4 bases, and the junction held 5 bases outside the gene matches. CDR3 coding DNA: TGTGCCAGCAGCTCCCAGGGACAGGGAAACACCATATATTTT. It codes for CASSSQGQGNTIYF.

The chain uses TRBV28 and TRBJ1-1; 8 nucleotides align to TRBD1. The CDR3 consists of 16 residues. V was pared by 8 bases and J by 1 base, with 12 bases of the junction left unmatched. Germline lookup yields CDR1 MDHEN and CDR2 SYDVKM. The CDR3 nucleotides are TGTGCCAGCGGAAAACAGGGGGGGATTAGGAACACTGAAGCTTTCTTT. Encoded protein: CASGKQGGIRNTEAFF.

The V gene is TRBV11-2, the J gene TRBJ1-1, with D unresolved. Germline V CDR1 and CDR2: SGHAT, FQNNGV. This CDR3 has 15 amino acids. Trimming removed 5 bases from V and 4 bases from J, with 17 bases in between. CDR3: CASSPRRGGITEAFF. For the CDR3, the DNA is TGTGCCAGCAGCCCGAGGCGGGGAGGAATCACTGAAGCTTTCTTT.

The chain is built from TRBV6-5 and TRBJ2-6; D is undetermined. Looked up from germline, CDR1 is MNHEY and CDR2 is SVGAGI. Between the trimmed V and J ends, which lost 7 bases and 1 base, there was a span of 5 bases. This CDR3 contains 13 residues. CDR3 in amino acids: CASIISGANVLTF. The DNA of the CDR3 is TGTGCCAGCATTATTTCTGGGGCCAACGTCCTGACTTTC.

The chain links TRBV20-1 to TRBJ1-5; the D gene is possibly TRBD1 (6 bases). The CDR3 has 14 amino acids. Trimming stripped 3 bases from V and 2 bases from J, with 11 bases between. Germline V gene lookup returns CDR1 DFQATT and CDR2 SNEGSKA (reference sequence). CDR3 nucleotide sequence: TGCAGTGCTAGTTCGGGGGGCGGCAATCAGCCCCAGCATTTT. It encodes CSASSGGGNQPQHF.

This clone came up once. The chain carries TRBV5-1 and TRBJ2-3; 10 bases are a match to TRBD2. Losses at the gene ends were 1 base for V and 1 base for J; bases not matched to a gene: 6. CDR3 length equals 17 residues. Germline lookup yields CDR1 SGHRS and CDR2 YFSETQ. CDR3 residues: CASSLMGLAGGTDTQYF. The CDR3, as DNA: TGCGCCAGCAGCTTGATGGGCCTAGCGGGGGGCACAGATACGCAGTATTTT.